The 23 T cell receptor beta chains reported below all come from one sample, sequenced in a study of shared clonotypes between healthy human individuals. The data were produced by immunoSEQ multiplex PCR, yet TCRdb's version contains in-frame clones alone and is incomplete. The table includes approximately 340,000 clones, less than 85% detected once. Specimen: memory CD4+ T cells sorted from blood. Subset indicated: CD45RA-negative fraction. The origin of the receptors is a man aged 25-40 years in good health.

The rearrangement uses TRBV7-9 and TRBJ1-1; D might be TRBD1 (5 bases). Per the germline V gene, CDR1 is SEHNR and CDR2 is FQNEAQ (reference sequence). The germline V and J ends were trimmed by 2 bases and 1 base, with 17 bases remaining between them. CDR3 length: 17 amino acids. The CDR3 spells CASSLRQIWGSNTEAFF. The CDR3 DNA follows: TGTGCCAGCAGCTTAAGACAGATTTGGGGTTCGAACACTGAAGCTTTCTTT.

The V and J genes are TRBV10-2 and TRBJ2-3; TRBD2 is a possible D gene (5 bases). CDR1 and CDR2 (germline): WSHSY, SAAADI. The V end was cut by 5 bases, the J end by 0 bases, with 9 bases between. The CDR3 totals 14 residues. CDR3 nucleotides: TGCGCCAGCAGTACGCGGGCCAGCACAGATACGCAGTATTTT. Translating gives CASSTRASTDTQYF.

V is TRBV4-3 and J is TRBJ2-1; 9 positions match TRBD2. The CDR3 is 13 amino acids. Germline V lookup: CDR1 LGHNA, CDR2 YSLEER. Trimming removed 0 bases from V and 12 bases from J; junction bases left unmatched: 3. CDR3 bases: TGCGCCAGCAGCCAAGATTCGGGACTAGCGCAGTTCTTC. Its translation: CASSQDSGLAQFF.

The V call is TRBV18, the J call TRBJ2-2; 7 positions match TRBD1. After removal of 3 bases from V and 2 bases from J, the junction contained 6 bases not matched to a gene. Germline lookup yields CDR1 KGHSH and CDR2 LQKENI. The CDR3 totals 16 residues. CDR3 bases: TGTGCCAGCTCACCTTCCGGGACAGCCAACACCGGGGAGCTGTTTTTT. Its protein product is CASSPSGTANTGELFF. The whole variable domain, filled in from reference TRBV18 and TRBJ2-2, reads NAGVMQNPRHLVRRRGQEARLRCSPMKGHSHVYWYRQLPEEGLKFMVYLQKENIIDESGMPKERFSAEFPKEGPSILRIQQVVRGDSAAYFCASSPSGTANTGELFFGEGSRLTVL.

This CDR3 reads CASSDGRGPDTQYF. CDR3 nucleotide sequence: TGTGCCAGCAGTGATGGCAGGGGTCCAGATACGCAGTATTTT. This rearrangement joins TRBV2 to TRBJ2-3; TRBD1 might be the D (6 bases). CDR3 length equals 14 residues. Deletions cut 3 bases from V and 4 bases from J, with 11 bases between. Per the germline V gene, CDR1 is SNHLY and CDR2 is FYNNEI.

The CDR3 nucleotides read TGTGCCAGCAGTTACGACAGGGTGCTCCCCTACGAGCAGTACTTC. It translates to CASSYDRVLPYEQYF. This chain uses TRBV6-6 with TRBJ2-7, with 7 bases matching TRBD1. This CDR3 contains 15 residues. J was trimmed by 2 bases and V by 2 bases; bases with no gene match: 6. CDR1 is MNHNY and CDR2 is SVGAGI in the germline V gene (reference sequence).

This clone showed up just once. CDR3 sequence (DNA): TGTGCCAGCCTGCTAAGGGGACTAGCGTCCGGGGAGCTGTTTTTT. This translates into CASLLRGLASGELFF. This chain links TRBV2 with TRBJ2-2; 10 nucleotides match TRBD2. With V trimmed by 8 bases and J by 6 bases, 9 bases remained unmatched. Looked up from germline, CDR1 is SNHLY and CDR2 is FYNNEI. The CDR3 has 15 amino acids.

CDR3 sequence: CASSRPGTSGFGTNEQFF. In nucleotides, the CDR3 is TGTGCCAGCAGCCGGCCCGGGACTAGCGGGTTTGGGACCAATGAGCAGTTCTTC. The chain couples TRBV7-9 to TRBJ2-1; 12 bases line up with TRBD2. Germline V gives CDR1 SEHNR, CDR2 FQNEAQ (reference sequence). The junction had 14 bases not matched to a gene; V was cut back by 5 bases and J by 6 bases. The CDR3 is 18 amino acids.

V and J are TRBV30 and TRBJ2-5; D might be TRBD1 or TRBD2, each matching 6 bases. The V gene lost 0 bases and the J gene lost 4 bases, with 12 bases spanning the gap. CDR1 and CDR2 from the germline V gene are GTSNPN and SVGIG (reference sequence). The CDR3 runs 14 residues. CDR3 region: CAWSVGGASETQYF. Written as DNA, the CDR3 is TGTGCCTGGAGTGTCGGGGGCGCCTCAGAGACCCAGTACTTC.

The chain combines TRBV5-4 with TRBJ2-7, with 7 bases lining up with TRBD1. Losses at the gene ends were 4 bases for V and 0 bases for J; bases not matched to a gene: 4. Germline V gives CDR1 SGHNT, CDR2 YYREEE (reference sequence). The CDR3 spans 14 residues. The CDR3 sequence is CASSTGQNSYEQYF. The CDR3 coding sequence is TGTGCCAGCAGCACGGGACAGAACTCCTACGAGCAGTACTTC.

This clone was seen more than once but under ten times. CDR3 residues: CASAGSSYNEQFF. CDR3 nucleotides: TGTGCCAGCGCCGGGAGCTCCTACAATGAGCAGTTCTTC. This chain connects TRBV2 to TRBJ2-1; possibly TRBD2 for D (6 bases). The CDR3 runs to 13 residues. The germline CDR1 and CDR2 sequences are SNHLY and FYNNEI. V shed 8 bases and J shed 0 bases, with 8 bases lying between them.

The rearrangement links TRBV7-9 to TRBJ2-6; TRBD1 matches at 8 bases. The trim removed 5 bases at V and 8 bases at J, leaving 5 bases unmatched. The CDR3 has 14 amino acids. Germline V CDR1 and CDR2: SEHNR, FQNEAQ (reference sequence). The DNA of the CDR3 is TGTGCCAGCAGCCCTCGACAGGGGCCCAACGTCCTGACTTTC. Translated: CASSPRQGPNVLTF.

The gene calls are TRBV5-4 and TRBJ2-4, with TRBD1 matching over 7 bases. J lost 4 bases, V lost 4 bases, and 8 bases had no gene match. CDR3 length: 15 residues. Per germline, CDR1 SGHNT and CDR2 YYREEE (reference sequence). CDR3 in amino acids: CASSRLGQLKNIQYF. For the CDR3, the DNA is TGTGCCAGCAGCCGCCTGGGACAGCTAAAAAACATTCAGTACTTC.

The rearrangement links TRBV11-3 to TRBJ2-7, with TRBD2 matching over 8 bases. CDR1 is SGHNT, CDR2 YENEEA, per germline. This CDR3 region has 14 residues. Trimming removed 3 bases from V and 6 bases from J; junction bases left unmatched: 7. CDR3 amino acids: CASSFSSGSTEQYF. CDR3 in DNA: TGTGCCAGCAGCTTCAGCAGCGGGAGTACCGAGCAGTACTTC.

The chain links TRBV11-3 to TRBJ2-3; D call uncertain. V was cut by 4 bases and J by 0 bases, with 8 bases left in between. In germline, CDR1 is SGHNT, CDR2 YENEEA. This CDR3 is 14 amino acids long. The CDR3, as DNA: TGTGCCAGCAGCTCGACTGGGAGCACAGATACGCAGTATTTT. Translating gives CASSSTGSTDTQYF. Full variable domain (rest looked up from reference TRBV11-3 and TRBJ2-3): EAGVVQSPRYKIIEKKQPVAFWCNPISGHNTLYWYLQNLGQGPELLIRYENEEAVDDSQLPKDRFSAERLKGVDSTLKIQPAELGDSAVYLCASSSTGSTDTQYFGPGTRLTVL.

Concerning this clone: The sample has other DNA sequences that encode this CDR3 too. The V and J genes are TRBV15 and TRBJ1-4; the D is unclear. Trimming took 0 bases from V and 3 from J, leaving 5 bases between them. The CDR3 consists of 14 residues. The germline V gene encodes CDR1 LNHNV and CDR2 YYDKDF (reference sequence). The CDR3 region has the DNA TGTGCCACCAGCAGAGAGGGTGCTAATGAAAAACTGTTTTTT. This codes for CATSREGANEKLFF.

J is TRBJ1-4 and V is TRBV4-1; no clear D. This CDR3 is 16 amino acids long. Germline CDR1 reads MGHRA; CDR2 reads YSYEKL. V lost 3 bases and J lost 1, with 12 bases in between. The CDR3 protein is CASSHSWRLTNEKLFF. In DNA form, the CDR3 reads TGCGCCAGCAGCCATAGTTGGCGTCTAACTAATGAAAAACTGTTTTTT.

This sequence joins TRBV18 and TRBJ1-2; 8 bases line up with TRBD1. Germline CDR1 and CDR2: KGHSH and LQKENI. Unmatched junction bases numbered 15, after V lost 3 bases and J lost 6 bases. The CDR3 runs to 17 residues. The CDR3 region is CASSPEFQGARENGYTF. CDR3 coding DNA: TGTGCCAGCTCACCCGAGTTCCAGGGGGCGCGAGAGAATGGCTACACCTTC.

V gene TRBV25-1 combines with J gene TRBJ2-7; D is possibly TRBD1 or TRBD2 (5 bases each). V lost 1 base to trimming and J lost 1 base, with 14 bases between them. CDR1 is MGHDK, CDR2 SYGVNS, per germline. This CDR3 has 16 amino acids. The CDR3 loop is CASSEWGKGGSYEQYF. CDR3 in DNA: TGTGCCAGCAGTGAATGGGGGAAGGGCGGATCCTACGAGCAGTACTTC.

This clone was seen a single time. The V gene is TRBV2, the J gene TRBJ2-7; D might be TRBD1 or TRBD2, each matching 5 bases. Germline V gene sequence: CDR1 SNHLY, CDR2 FYNNEI. V shed 11 bases and J shed 0 bases, with 17 bases lying between them. The CDR3 is 14 residues long. CDR3 in amino acids: CALYGAEGSYEQYF. The CDR3 bases are TGTGCCCTCTACGGGGCAGAAGGCTCCTACGAGCAGTACTTC.

The V and J genes are TRBV7-2 and TRBJ2-2; D might be TRBD1 (6 bases). Germline V CDR1 and CDR2: SGHTA, FQGNSA. The CDR3 consists of 14 residues. V was pared by 5 bases and J by 3 bases, with 10 bases between. The CDR3 sequence: CASSKDRYTGELFF. The CDR3 bases are TGTGCCAGCAGCAAGGACAGATACACCGGGGAGCTGTTTTTT.

The chain carries TRBV18 and TRBJ1-4; 7 bases align to TRBD1. CDR1 and CDR2 (germline): KGHSH, LQKENI. CDR3 length: 17 amino acids. V lost 2 bases, J lost 0 bases, and 6 bases stayed unmatched. The CDR3 DNA reads as TGTGCCAGCTCACCAATGGGACAGACTGCAACTAATGAAAAACTGTTTTTT. This sequence encodes CASSPMGQTATNEKLFF. The entire variable domain, with the rest obtained from reference TRBV18 and TRBJ1-4, is as follows: NAGVMQNPRHLVRRRGQEARLRCSPMKGHSHVYWYRQLPEEGLKFMVYLQKENIIDESGMPKERFSAEFPKEGPSILRIQQVVRGDSAAYFCASSPMGQTATNEKLFFGSGTQLSVL.

The chain recombines TRBV4-1 with TRBJ1-5; D is unclear. V lost 0 bases to trimming and J lost 1 base, with 13 bases between them. The length of the CDR3 is 17 residues. Germline CDR1 and CDR2: MGHRA and YSYEKL. This CDR3 is CASSQDTRVPSNQPQHF. CDR3 DNA sequence: TGCGCCAGCAGCCAAGACACTAGGGTCCCCAGCAATCAGCCCCAGCATTTT.